This T cell receptor (beta chain) stems from a study of Graves' ophthalmopathy and Graves' hyperthyroidism. Broader study findings: Appearing in blood as well were most expanded thyroid clonotypes above 0.001 frequency. The model achieved 70.59% sensitivity and less than 75% specificity for ophthalmopathy progression.

V shed 7 bases, J shed 2 bases, and the junction held 13 bases outside the gene matches. Germline CDR1 is SQVTM and CDR2 is ANQGSEA. CDR3 length equals 15 residues. In this sample, this clonotype turned up many times. The target antigen is unknown. Other autoimmune diseases, uncontrolled infections, pregnancy or lactation excluded patients from enrollment. The authors amplified TCR beta CDR3 regions, and they did so from RNA transcripts for repertoire sequencing. After a first-round RT-PCR with HTBI primers, a second-round multiplex PCR was run. MiXCR was run by TCRdb on the multiplex PCR reads, yielding one entry per CDR3 protein. Of about 400,000 distinct CDR3 sequences in the sample, approximately 20% were seen once.

This TCR was recovered from a young woman with Graves' ophthalmopathy. What was sequenced was peripheral blood. The V gene is TRBV29-1, the J gene TRBJ2-5; the match to TRBD1 covers 7 bases. CDR3 loop: CSGQGEPGYQETQYF. The CDR3 DNA follows: TGCAGCGGCCAGGGGGAACCAGGGTATCAAGAGACCCAGTACTTC.